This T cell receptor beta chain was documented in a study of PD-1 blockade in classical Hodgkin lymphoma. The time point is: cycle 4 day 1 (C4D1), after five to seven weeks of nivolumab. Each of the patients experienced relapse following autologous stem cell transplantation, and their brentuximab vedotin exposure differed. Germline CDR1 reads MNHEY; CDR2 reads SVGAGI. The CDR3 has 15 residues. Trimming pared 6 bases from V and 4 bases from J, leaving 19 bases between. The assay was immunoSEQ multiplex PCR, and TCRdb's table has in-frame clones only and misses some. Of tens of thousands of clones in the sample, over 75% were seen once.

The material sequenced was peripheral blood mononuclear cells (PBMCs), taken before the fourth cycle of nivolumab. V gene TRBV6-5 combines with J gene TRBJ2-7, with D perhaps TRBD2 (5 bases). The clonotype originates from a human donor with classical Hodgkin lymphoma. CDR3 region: CASRRGQARWYEQYF. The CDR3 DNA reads TGTGCCAGCAGACGCGGGCAGGCTCGTTGGTACGAGCAGTACTTC.